This entry lists 30 T cell receptor beta chains sequenced from one sample in a study of T cells after yellow fever vaccination. One entry per CDR3 protein results from TCRdb running MiXCR on the 5' RACE reads. This table has 150,000 to 200,000 distinct CDR3 sequences, approximately 9.9% appearing once. The sequenced sample was CD8+ T cells sorted from PBMCs, obtained 15 days after the yellow fever booster vaccination. The receptor set was obtained from a man aged 18 to 29 who received the YFV17D yellow fever vaccine.

The chain recombines TRBV7-2 with TRBJ2-1; D may match TRBD1 or TRBD2 (5 bases each). The CDR3 loop spans 12 amino acids. The germline gives CDR1 SGHTA, CDR2 FQGNSA. V was clipped by 5 bases and J by 9 bases, with 11 bases between them. In nucleotides, the CDR3 is TGTGCCAGCAGCCCCCCCGGGGCTGAGCAGTTCTTC. The encoded protein is CASSPPGAEQFF.

This clonotype was observed a few times. This chain links TRBV6-5 with TRBJ1-3; D is possibly TRBD1 (5 bases). Germline CDR1 is MNHEY and CDR2 is SVGAGI. The length of the CDR3 is 14 residues. With 4 bases removed from V and 5 bases from J, the gap between germline ends came to 12 bases. The CDR3 is CASSSRRQRNTIYF. The CDR3 DNA is TGTGCCAGCAGTTCCCGTAGACAGAGAAACACCATATATTTT.

This clonotype has just a few counts. The chain couples TRBV3-1 to TRBJ2-1; TRBD1 aligns across 11 bases. The V segment lost 0 bases and the J segment 7 bases; nucleotides outside the gene matches: 5. The CDR3 runs to 16 residues. Germline CDR1 and CDR2: LGHDT and YNNKEL (reference sequence). The CDR3 coding sequence is TGTGCCAGCAGCCAAGAGTGGACAGGGGGCAGGAATGAGCAGTTCTTC. Its protein product is CASSQEWTGGRNEQFF.

This clonotype was seen a handful of times. The chain recombines TRBV6-2 or TRBV6-3 with TRBJ2-4; possible D gene TRBD1, 8 bases. V was clipped by 4 bases and J by 7 bases, with 17 bases between them. The length of the CDR3 is 15 residues. CDR1 MNHEY and CDR2 SVGEGT come from the germline V gene. CDR3 DNA sequence: TGTGCCAGCAGTTCGGACAGGGCGCGGGGGAACATTCAGTACTTC. Protein: CASSSDRARGNIQYF.

This chain links TRBV20-1 with TRBJ2-4; a weak D match, TRBD2 (5 bases). Germline assignment: CDR1 DFQATT and CDR2 SNEGSKA (reference sequence). The CDR3 is 14 residues long. This CDR3 reads CSTRAGVAKNIQYF. CDR3 nucleotides: TGCAGCACTAGGGCTGGCGTAGCCAAAAACATTCAGTACTTC.

The table lists this clonotype with a few counts. The chain employs TRBV12-3 or TRBV12-4 and TRBJ2-3; 9 bases line up with TRBD2. V shed 7 bases, J shed 2 bases, and the junction held 4 bases outside the gene matches. The CDR3 extends over 14 amino acids. The CDR3 DNA reads TGTGCCAGCATGAGCGGGGGGTACACAGATACGCAGTATTTT. Its translation is CASMSGGYTDTQYF.

Only a few counts were recorded for this clonotype. CDR3 loop: CASSGLGGTEAFF. The DNA of the CDR3 is TGTGCCAGCAGCGGACTCGGGGGCACTGAAGCTTTCTTT. This chain joins TRBV9 and TRBJ1-1, with D possibly matching TRBD1 (5 bases). V gave up 3 bases and J gave up 4 bases, with 10 bases separating them. Germline assignment: CDR1 SGDLS and CDR2 YYNGEE. The CDR3 is made up of 13 amino acids.

This clonotype came up a few times. The rearrangement links TRBV2 to TRBJ2-5; TRBD1 matches 7 bases. The CDR3 sequence is 14 residues long. The germline V gene has CDR1 SNHLY and CDR2 FYNNEI. The trim removed 6 bases at V and 1 base at J, leaving 5 bases unmatched. CDR3 sequence: CASSLGTAQETQYF. CDR3 bases: TGTGCCAGCAGCCTCGGGACAGCCCAAGAGACCCAGTACTTC.

This clonotype turned up a few times. The chain has TRBV4-3 and TRBJ2-6; 9 bases are a match to TRBD1. This CDR3 region has 19 residues. CDR1 LGHNA and CDR2 YSLEER come from the germline V gene. V dropped 2 bases and J dropped 0; count of bases not matched to a gene: 8. CDR3 sequence (DNA): TGCGCCAGCAGCCAACCGAAGGGACAGGGCCCCTCTGGGGCCAACGTCCTGACTTTC. Its protein is CASSQPKGQGPSGANVLTF.

The rearrangement joins TRBV6-2 or TRBV6-3 to TRBJ1-4, with D possibly being TRBD1 (5 bases). CDR3 length equals 13 residues. Deletions cut 5 bases from V and 6 bases from J, with 10 bases between. CDR1 is MNHEY, CDR2 SVGEGT, per germline. The CDR3: CASSLQGYEKLFF. CDR3 nucleotide sequence: TGTGCCAGCAGTCTTCAGGGATATGAAAAACTGTTTTTT.

The chain links TRBV19 to TRBJ2-1; TRBD1 might be the D (5 bases). Trimming shortened V by 2 bases and J by 7 bases, and 15 bases separated the two germline ends. Germline CDR1 and CDR2: LNHDA and SQIVND (reference sequence). This CDR3 has 15 residues. In DNA form, the CDR3 reads TGTGCCAGTAGTATAATCCAGGGTGGTTGGAATGAGCAGTTCTTC. This codes for CASSIIQGGWNEQFF.

This clonotype was found a few times. This rearrangement joins TRBV7-9 to TRBJ1-2; the D is unclear. Germline lookup yields CDR1 SEHNR and CDR2 FQNEAQ (reference sequence). This CDR3 has 14 amino acids. Trimming cost V 0 bases and J 4 bases, with 9 bases left between them. The CDR3 reads CASSLATELYGYTF. The CDR3 DNA sequence: TGTGCCAGCAGCTTAGCGACGGAGCTCTATGGCTACACCTTC.

V gene TRBV4-2 combines with J gene TRBJ2-7; no definite D call. The V end was cut by 3 bases, the J end by 2 bases, with 14 bases between. CDR1 and CDR2 (germline): LGHNA, YNFKEQ. The CDR3 runs 15 residues. CDR3 in DNA: TGTGCCAGCAGCCAGCGTTTAGGGTCAACCTACGAGCAGTACGTC. This translates into CASSQRLGSTYEQYV.

The J gene is TRBJ2-3, the V gene TRBV7-8, with TRBD2 matching 13 bases. The CDR3 is 15 amino acids. V shed 4 bases and J 5 bases; nucleotides not matched to a gene: 3. CDR1 is SGHVS, CDR2 FQNEAQ, per germline. CDR3 sequence reads: CASSSGTSGIDTQYF. CDR3 DNA sequence: TGTGCCAGCAGCTCTGGGACTAGCGGGATAGATACGCAGTATTTT.

This clonotype was seen a single time. Possible read error: a much larger clone is one base away. The chain joins TRBV7-9 to TRBJ2-7; D is uncertain. The V and J ends lost 8 bases and 0 bases respectively, with 14 bases between them. CDR3 length equals 14 residues. Germline values: CDR1 SEHNR, CDR2 FQNEAQ (reference sequence). CDR3 DNA sequence: TGTGCCAGCTGCTCGAGTTCATTCTCCTACGAGCAGTACTTC. It codes for CASCSSSFSYEQYF.

This chain joins TRBV5-1 and TRBJ2-7; weak D call: TRBD1 (6 bases). CDR3 length: 16 amino acids. V was shortened by 4 bases and J by 2 bases, with 19 bases between the two germline ends. Germline V gives CDR1 SGHRS, CDR2 YFSETQ. CDR3 sequence (DNA): TGCGCCAGCAGCCCTTCCGTCGGGACAAATCCCTACGAGCAGTACTTC. Protein sequence: CASSPSVGTNPYEQYF. Complete variable domain (other parts from reference TRBV5-1 and TRBJ2-7): KAGVTQTPRYLIKTRGQQVTLSCSPISGHRSVSWYQQTPGQGLQFLFEYFSETQRNKGNFPGRFSGRQFSNSRSEMNVSTLELGDSALYLCASSPSVGTNPYEQYFGPGTRLTVT.

Only a few counts were recorded for this clonotype. J is TRBJ2-7 and V is TRBV9, with a tentative D call TRBD1 (5 bases). V was trimmed by 3 bases and J by 0 bases, leaving 13 bases between them. The CDR3 extends over 15 amino acids. The germline V gene has CDR1 SGDLS and CDR2 YYNGEE. The CDR3 reads CASSAGRQYSYEQYF. The CDR3 DNA follows: TGTGCCAGCAGCGCAGGGCGACAGTACTCCTACGAGCAGTACTTC.

This clonotype was seen only a few times. This chain links TRBV7-6 with TRBJ2-7, with D possibly TRBD2 on 5 matching bases. The length of the CDR3 is 16 residues. V gave up 0 bases and J gave up 0 bases, with 12 bases separating them. From germline, CDR1 is SGHVS and CDR2 FNYEAQ. The CDR3 loop reads CASSLAVGKNSYEQYF. For the CDR3, the DNA is TGTGCCAGCAGCTTAGCGGTCGGGAAGAACTCCTACGAGCAGTACTTC.

In this sample, this clonotype turned up a few times. The chain couples TRBV9 to TRBJ2-5, with a weak D call TRBD2 (6 bases). V lost 0 bases to trimming and J lost 5 bases, with 11 bases between them. Looked up from germline, CDR1 is SGDLS and CDR2 is YYNGEE. CDR3 size: 14 residues. CDR3 region: CASSVGRGPETQYF. CDR3 coding DNA: TGTGCCAGCAGCGTAGGGAGGGGTCCGGAGACCCAGTACTTC.

This clonotype was recorded many times. The chain employs TRBV27 and TRBJ2-3, with 8 bases aligning to TRBD2. Germline V gives CDR1 MNHEY, CDR2 SMNVEV (reference sequence). This CDR3 comprises 11 residues. J gave up 14 bases and V 7 bases, and 8 bases lay outside the gene matches. The CDR3 nucleotides are TGTGCCAGCAACCAGGGACTAGGGATGTATTTT. This codes for CASNQGLGMYF.

This sequence joins TRBV4-1 and TRBJ2-7, with 7 bases lining up with TRBD1. The CDR3 consists of 17 residues. Looked up from germline, CDR1 is MGHRA and CDR2 is YSYEKL. Trimming removed 0 bases from V and 4 bases from J; junction bases left unmatched: 12. The CDR3 reads CASSQDALRTGRYEQYF. DNA of the CDR3: TGCGCCAGCAGCCAAGACGCCCTTAGGACAGGAAGATACGAGCAGTACTTC.

This clonotype was recorded a few times. The chain recombines TRBV2 with TRBJ2-3; TRBD2 might be the D (5 bases). V lost 4 bases and J 2 bases, leaving 13 bases between the germline ends. The CDR3 is made up of 15 amino acids. From germline, CDR1 is SNHLY and CDR2 FYNNEI. The chain's CDR3 is CASSGVGLDTDTQYF. The CDR3 DNA reads TGTGCCAGCAGTGGCGTCGGACTTGACACAGATACGCAGTATTTT. The complete variable domain, with remaining parts taken from reference TRBV2 and TRBJ2-3, reads EPEVTQTPSHQVTQMGQEVILRCVPISNHLYFYWYRQILGQKVEFLVSFYNNEISEKSEIFDDQFSVERPDGSNFTLKIRSTKLEDSAMYFCASSGVGLDTDTQYFGPGTRLTVL.

The chain links TRBV10-3 to TRBJ1-3; unclear D gene. The CDR3 is 12 residues long. CDR1 and CDR2 (germline): ENHRY, SYGVKD. V was pared by 2 bases and J by 9 bases, with 8 bases between. CDR3 sequence reads: CAISELRGTIYF. In DNA form, the CDR3 reads TGTGCCATCAGTGAGCTACGGGGCACCATATATTTT.

This clonotype was picked up many times. The genes are TRBV6-2 or TRBV6-3 and TRBJ1-1; D gene unclear. Germline assignment: CDR1 MNHEY and CDR2 SVGEGT. V dropped 5 bases and J dropped 6 bases, with 13 bases sitting between them. This CDR3 comprises 13 residues. The CDR3 spells CASSPKEHAEAFF. CDR3 nucleotide sequence: TGTGCCAGCAGTCCCAAGGAGCACGCTGAAGCTTTCTTT.

This chain connects TRBV7-9 to TRBJ1-3; TRBD1 aligns across 9 bases. The CDR3 is made up of 16 amino acids. CDR1 and CDR2 (germline): SEHNR, FQNEAQ (reference sequence). V shed 5 bases and J 4 bases; nucleotides not matched to a gene: 9. The DNA for the CDR3 is TGTGCCAGCAGCCTCCCGGGACAGGGTTACGGAAACACCATATATTTT. This gives the protein CASSLPGQGYGNTIYF. The whole variable domain, filled in from reference TRBV7-9 and TRBJ1-3, reads DTGVSQNPRHKITKRGQNVTFRCDPISEHNRLYWYRQTLGQGPEFLTYFQNEAQLEKSRLLSDRFSAERPKGSFSTLEIQRTEQGDSAMYLCASSLPGQGYGNTIYFGEGSWLTVV.

This clonotype was found a few times. The chain carries TRBV27 and TRBJ2-6, with unresolved D. CDR3 length equals 13 residues. With 6 bases removed from V and 0 bases from J, the gap between germline ends came to 3 bases. The germline V gene has CDR1 MNHEY and CDR2 SMNVEV (reference sequence). CDR3 protein: CASRYSGANVLTF. In nucleotides, the CDR3 is TGTGCCAGCAGATACTCTGGGGCCAACGTCCTGACTTTC.

This clonotype was counted only a few times. V and J are TRBV5-1 and TRBJ2-2; TRBD1 agrees at 9 bases. The CDR3 totals 16 residues. V dropped 3 bases and J dropped 0; count of bases not matched to a gene: 3. The germline V gene encodes CDR1 SGHRS and CDR2 YFSETQ. CDR3 in amino acids: CASSWTGATNTGELFF. DNA for the CDR3: TGCGCCAGCAGCTGGACAGGGGCCACGAACACCGGGGAGCTGTTTTTT.

This chain connects TRBV25-1 to TRBJ1-2, with a weak D call TRBD1 (6 bases). The CDR3 is 14 residues long. Germline CDR1 and CDR2: MGHDK and SYGVNS. Trimming took off 2 bases at V and 6 bases at J, with 13 bases between the two ends. This CDR3 is CASSENRVSHGYTF. The CDR3 DNA reads as TGTGCCAGCAGTGAAAACAGGGTTAGCCATGGCTACACCTTC.

V gene TRBV6-1 combines with J gene TRBJ2-1, with 7 bases lining up with TRBD1. Losses at the gene ends were 4 bases for V and 9 bases for J; bases not matched to a gene: 3. This CDR3 has 12 amino acids. Germline-derived CDR1 and CDR2 are MNHNS and SASEGT. The CDR3 protein is CASSGGGSEQFF. Here the CDR3 DNA reads TGTGCCAGCAGTGGAGGGGGCAGTGAGCAGTTCTTC.

This chain joins TRBV11-3 and TRBJ2-1; 11 bases line up with TRBD1. The CDR3 runs 15 residues. Looked up from germline, CDR1 is SGHNT and CDR2 is YENEEA. The V and J ends lost 4 bases and 8 bases, in that order; junction bases with no gene match: 7. The DNA for the CDR3 is TGTGCCAGCAGCTCTGGGGACAGGGGGAGATATGAGCAGTTCTTC. Translating it yields CASSSGDRGRYEQFF.